One sample yielded the 12 T cell receptor beta chains listed below, sequenced in a study of radiation and T cells in renal cell carcinoma. As to time point: blood 4 weeks post-SBRT, at nephrectomy. The treatment denotes: 15 Gy SBRT to primary tumor, nephrectomy 4 weeks later. Profiling relied on immunoSEQ multiplex PCR, and the TCRdb table lists in-frame clones only, not all of them. The data contain approximately 83,000 clones, 70% to 90% of them seen just once; the ten biggest clones take up more than 9%. The specimen was blood, collected from a patient whose treatment included radiotherapy and nephrectomy. These receptors came from a middle-aged man with renal cell carcinoma.

V usage is TRBV2 and J usage is TRBJ1-1, with 7 bases fitting TRBD1. Germline V lookup: CDR1 SNHLY, CDR2 FYNNEI. The CDR3 loop spans 14 amino acids. V shed 6 bases, J shed 1 base, and the junction held 5 bases outside the gene matches. The CDR3 DNA follows: TGTGCCAGCAGGAGGGACAGTTGGAACACTGAAGCTTTCTTT. Translation gives CASRRDSWNTEAFF.

This chain connects TRBV6-6 to TRBJ1-4; perhaps TRBD1 as D (5 bases). V gave up 4 bases and J gave up 8 bases, with 17 bases separating them. The CDR3 has 15 residues. CDR1 and CDR2 from the germline V gene are MNHNY and SVGAGI (reference sequence). The CDR3 protein is CASSWGQGRWEKLFF. The CDR3 coding sequence is TGTGCCAGCAGTTGGGGCCAGGGAAGGTGGGAAAAACTGTTTTTT.

The chain links TRBV6-5 to TRBJ2-7, with D hard to call. With 0 bases removed from V and 0 bases from J, the gap between germline ends came to 12 bases. This CDR3 comprises 16 residues. The germline V gene encodes CDR1 MNHEY and CDR2 SVGAGI. This chain's CDR3 is CASSYSGVGPSYEQYF. The CDR3 DNA sequence: TGTGCCAGCAGTTACTCTGGGGTGGGCCCCTCCTACGAGCAGTACTTC.

This chain links TRBV11-2 with TRBJ1-2; maybe TRBD1 (5 bases). The V and J ends lost 8 bases and 5 bases respectively, with 12 bases between them. Germline V lookup: CDR1 SGHAT, CDR2 FQNNGV. The CDR3 totals 12 residues. CDR3 loop: CASSGTEYGYTF. DNA of the CDR3: TGTGCCAGCTCAGGGACGGAATATGGCTACACCTTC. The complete variable domain, with remaining parts taken from reference TRBV11-2 and TRBJ1-2, reads EAGVAQSPRYKIIEKRQSVAFWCNPISGHATLYWYQQILGQGPKLLIQFQNNGVVDDSQLPKDRFSAERLKGVDSTLKIQPAKLEDSAVYLCASSGTEYGYTFGSGTRLTVV.

The V and J genes are TRBV10-3 and TRBJ1-6; 7 bases are a match to TRBD1. V shed 9 bases, J shed 8 bases, and the junction held 10 bases outside the gene matches. There are 14 residues in the CDR3. Germline V CDR1 and CDR2: ENHRY, SYGVKD. This chain's CDR3 is CAIRRDSAHSPLHF. The CDR3 DNA follows: TGTGCCATTCGCCGGGACAGCGCTCATTCACCCCTCCACTTT.

The chain employs TRBV6-5 and TRBJ1-2; TRBD1 matches at 7 bases. The J segment lost 8 bases and the V segment lost 5 bases, leaving 2 bases of the junction unmatched. CDR1 MNHEY and CDR2 SVGAGI come from the germline V gene. The CDR3 covers 11 residues. The CDR3 loop reads CASSTGDGYTF. DNA for the CDR3: TGTGCCAGCAGTACAGGGGACGGCTACACCTTC.

The chain couples TRBV7-9 to TRBJ2-2, with TRBD1 matching 11 bases. V trimming: 5 bases; J trimming: 4 bases; junction bases outside the gene matches: 3. This CDR3 has 15 amino acids. Germline loops: CDR1 SEHNR, CDR2 FQNEAQ (reference sequence). CDR3 in DNA: TGTGCCAGCAGCGGGACAGGGGGAGCCACCGGGGAGCTGTTTTTT. It specifies CASSGTGGATGELFF.

The chain combines TRBV27 with TRBJ1-2, with a tentative D call TRBD1 (5 bases). V shed 4 bases and J shed 5 bases, with 17 bases lying between them. The CDR3 covers 15 residues. Germline CDR1 reads MNHEY; CDR2 reads SMNVEV (reference sequence). CDR3 DNA sequence: TGTGCCAGCAGTTACGAAAAGGGGCTGTCATATGGCTACACCTTC. It translates to CASSYEKGLSYGYTF.

This clone was seen more than once but under ten times. The V and J genes are TRBV4-2 and TRBJ1-5; maybe TRBD1 (5 bases). Germline CDR1 reads LGHNA; CDR2 reads YNFKEQ. This CDR3 is built from 13 residues. V was clipped by 8 bases and J by 4 bases, with 12 bases between them. The CDR3, as DNA: TGTGCCAGCCTCGGAGGGGAAAATCAGCCCCAGCATTTT. Encoded protein: CASLGGENQPQHF.

The V and J genes are TRBV11-2 and TRBJ2-7; maybe TRBD1 (5 bases). The CDR3 length is 12 residues. CDR1 SGHAT and CDR2 FQNNGV come from the germline V gene. V lost 0 bases and J lost 6, with 6 bases in between. CDR3 coding DNA: TGTGCCAGCAGCTTAGAGGGGCCCGAGCAGTACTTC. Translated, it gives CASSLEGPEQYF. The full variable domain, in which reference TRBV11-2 and TRBJ2-7 provide the parts outside the CDR3, is EAGVAQSPRYKIIEKRQSVAFWCNPISGHATLYWYQQILGQGPKLLIQFQNNGVVDDSQLPKDRFSAERLKGVDSTLKIQPAKLEDSAVYLCASSLEGPEQYFGPGTRLTVT.

The rearrangement uses TRBV6-5 and TRBJ2-5, with 9 bases matching TRBD2. CDR1 and CDR2 from the germline V gene are MNHEY and SVGAGI. V lost 5 bases to trimming and J lost 0 bases; unmatched junction nucleotides: 4. The CDR3 length is 15 residues. The CDR3 protein is CASSLSGGYQETQYF. For the CDR3, the DNA is TGTGCCAGCAGTCTTAGCGGGGGCTACCAAGAGACCCAGTACTTC.

The chain is built from TRBV6-1 and TRBJ1-4; 9 positions agree with TRBD1. The length of the CDR3 is 14 residues. Per germline, CDR1 MNHNS and CDR2 SASEGT. V trimming: 6 bases; J trimming: 3 bases; junction bases outside the gene matches: 2. CDR3 nucleotides: TGTGCCAGCAGCGGGACAGGGTCTAATGAAAAACTGTTTTTT. Its protein product is CASSGTGSNEKLFF.